This entry features one T cell receptor (beta chain) sequence. This CDR3 has 17 amino acids. Germline V gene lookup returns CDR1 SGHNT and CDR2 YENEEA. J lost 0 bases, V lost 5 bases, and 7 bases had no gene match. MiXCR, applied by TCRdb to the RT-PCR reads, yields one record per CDR3 protein. The sample has around 700,000 distinct CDR3 sequences; 14% are singletons. Sequencing used memory CD4+ T cells from blood. This chain connects TRBV11-3 to TRBJ2-2; TRBD1 matches 9 bases. This receptor was identified in a female donor in good health, serving as a healthy control. For the CDR3, the DNA is TGTGCCAGCAGCACCCCTCGGACAGGGGCGAACACCGGGGAGCTGTTTTTT. Protein sequence: CASSTPRTGANTGELFF.